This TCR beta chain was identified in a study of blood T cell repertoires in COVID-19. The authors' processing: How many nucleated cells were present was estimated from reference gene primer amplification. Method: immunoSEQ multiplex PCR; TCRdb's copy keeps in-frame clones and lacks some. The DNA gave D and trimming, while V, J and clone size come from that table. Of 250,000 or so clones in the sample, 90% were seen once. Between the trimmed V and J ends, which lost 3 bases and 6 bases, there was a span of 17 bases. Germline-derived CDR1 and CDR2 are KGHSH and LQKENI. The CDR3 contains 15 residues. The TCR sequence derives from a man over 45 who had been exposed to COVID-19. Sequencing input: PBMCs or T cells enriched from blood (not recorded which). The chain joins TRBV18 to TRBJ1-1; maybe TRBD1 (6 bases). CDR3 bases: TGTGCCAGCTCACCGCAGGGGTTCGCAATCGCTGAAGCTTTCTTT. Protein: CASSPQGFAIAEAFF.